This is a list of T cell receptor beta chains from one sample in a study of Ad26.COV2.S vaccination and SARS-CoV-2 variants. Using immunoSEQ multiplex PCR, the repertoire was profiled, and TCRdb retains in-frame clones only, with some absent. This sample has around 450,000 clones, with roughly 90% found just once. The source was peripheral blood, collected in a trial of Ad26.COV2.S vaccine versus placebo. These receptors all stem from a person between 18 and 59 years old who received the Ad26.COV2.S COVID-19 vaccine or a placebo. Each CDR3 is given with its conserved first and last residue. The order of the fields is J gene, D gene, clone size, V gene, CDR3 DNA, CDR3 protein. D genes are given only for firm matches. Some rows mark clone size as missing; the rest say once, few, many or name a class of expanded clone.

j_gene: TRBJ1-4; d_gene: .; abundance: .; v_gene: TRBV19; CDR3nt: TGTGCCAGTCATACGCCGGGGGATACTAATGAAAAACTGTTTTTT; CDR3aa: CASHTPGDTNEKLFF
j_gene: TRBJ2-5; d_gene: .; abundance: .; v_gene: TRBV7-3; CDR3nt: TGTGCCAGCAGCTTAAACGGGGACCAAGAGACCCAGTACTTC; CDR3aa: CASSLNGDQETQYF
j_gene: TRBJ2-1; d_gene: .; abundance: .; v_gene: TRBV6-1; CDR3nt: TGTGCCAGCAGTGAAGCTGGCAGTTACAATGAGCAGTTCTTC; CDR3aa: CASSEAGSYNEQFF
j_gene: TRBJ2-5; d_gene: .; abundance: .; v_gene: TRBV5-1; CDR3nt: TGCGCCAGCAGCTTGACGGGGGGCTTGGAGACCCAGTACTTC; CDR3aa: CASSLTGGLETQYF
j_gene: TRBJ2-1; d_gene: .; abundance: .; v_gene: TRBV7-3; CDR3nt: TGTGCCAGCAGCCCGACGACCCTCGGATCACAGTTCTTC; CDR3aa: CASSPTTLGSQFF
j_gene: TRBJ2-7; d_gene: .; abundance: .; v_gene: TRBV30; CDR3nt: TGTGCCTGGAGTGAGACCGTGGATGAGCAGTACTTC; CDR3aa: CAWSETVDEQYF
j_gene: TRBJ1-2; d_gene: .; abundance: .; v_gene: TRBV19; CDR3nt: TGTGCCAGTAGTATTACCTCTGGCTACACCTTC; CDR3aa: CASSITSGYTF
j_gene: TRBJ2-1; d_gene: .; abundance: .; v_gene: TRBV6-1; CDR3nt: TGTGCCAGCAGTGAGATAATAGGCTCGGGAGCAGGTTTCCACAATGAGCAGTTCTTC; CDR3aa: CASSEIIGSGAGFHNEQFF
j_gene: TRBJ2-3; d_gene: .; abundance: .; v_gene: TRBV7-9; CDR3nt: TGTGCCAGCAGCTTACAGGGTTTGATCACAGATACGCAGTATTTT; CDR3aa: CASSLQGLITDTQYF
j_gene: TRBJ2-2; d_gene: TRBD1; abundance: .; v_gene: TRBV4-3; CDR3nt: TGCGCCAGCAGCCAAGATGGACAGGGTGGGGACGGGGAGCTGTTTTTT; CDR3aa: CASSQDGQGGDGELFF
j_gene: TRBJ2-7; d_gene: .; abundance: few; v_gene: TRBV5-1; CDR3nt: TGCGCCAGCACCTATGAGGGGGGTGGCCCCTACGAGCAGTACTTC; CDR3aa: CASTYEGGGPYEQYF
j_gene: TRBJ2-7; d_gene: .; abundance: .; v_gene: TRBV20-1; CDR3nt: TGCAGTGCTCGTCATTCCTACGAGCAGTACTTC; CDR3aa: CSARHSYEQYF
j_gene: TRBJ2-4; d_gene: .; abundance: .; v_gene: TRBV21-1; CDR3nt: TGTGCCAGATATCGGGGTTGGATGAATACTCTAGCCAAAAACATTCAGTACTTC; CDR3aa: CARYRGWMNTLAKNIQYF
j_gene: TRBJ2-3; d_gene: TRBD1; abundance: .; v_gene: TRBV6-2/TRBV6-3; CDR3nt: TGTGCCAGCAGTCTTACCGGACAGGGATGGGATACGCAGTATTTT; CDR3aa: CASSLTGQGWDTQYF
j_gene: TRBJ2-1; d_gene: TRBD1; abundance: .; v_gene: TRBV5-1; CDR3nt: TGCGCCAGCAGCTTGGGGGACAGGGCCCTCTACAATGAGCAGTTCTTC; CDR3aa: CASSLGDRALYNEQFF
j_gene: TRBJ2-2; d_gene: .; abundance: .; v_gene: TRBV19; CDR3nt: TGTGCCAGTAAAGGGGAGATCGGGGAGCTGTTTTTT; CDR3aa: CASKGEIGELFF
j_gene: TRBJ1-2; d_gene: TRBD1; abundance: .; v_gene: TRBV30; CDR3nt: TGTGCCTGGAGTGACGGGGGCACAGGGGGCCATGGCTACACCTTC; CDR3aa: CAWSDGGTGGHGYTF
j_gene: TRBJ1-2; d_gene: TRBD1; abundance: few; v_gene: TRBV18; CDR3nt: TGTGCCAGCTCACTCTATAATACAGGGGCGTCTCCCGGCTACACCTTC; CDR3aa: CASSLYNTGASPGYTF
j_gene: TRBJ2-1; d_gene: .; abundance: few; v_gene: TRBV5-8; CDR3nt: TGTGCCAGCAGCTTGGGGCAGGGCACCTACAATGAGCAGTTCTTC; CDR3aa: CASSLGQGTYNEQFF
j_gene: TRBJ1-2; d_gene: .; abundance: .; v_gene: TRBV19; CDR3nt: TGTGCCAGTAGCCTAGCGGGACGGAGTACCTATGGCTACACCTTC; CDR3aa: CASSLAGRSTYGYTF
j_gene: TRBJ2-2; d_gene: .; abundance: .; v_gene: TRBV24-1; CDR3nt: TGTGCCACCAGTGATTTGTCAGGCGCGAACACCGGGGAGCTGTTTTTT; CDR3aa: CATSDLSGANTGELFF
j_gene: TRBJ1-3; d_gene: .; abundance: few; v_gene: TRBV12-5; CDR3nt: TGTGCTAGTGGTTCGACGTCCGGGGACCGCTCTGGAAACACCATATATTTT; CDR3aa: CASGSTSGDRSGNTIYF